This T cell receptor (beta chain) was retrieved from a study of technical replicates of blood from a handful of donors. Sequencing used immunoSEQ multiplex PCR; TCRdb keeps in-frame clones, though not all of them. The table includes over 10,000 clones, almost 95% detected once. V was clipped by 5 bases and J by 0 bases; unmatched bases: 10. This CDR3 is 16 amino acids long. Germline V gene sequence: CDR1 LNHDA, CDR2 SQIVND (reference sequence). This clonotype originated in a human donor in good health. Input material: PBMCs. The chain recombines TRBV19 with TRBJ2-7, with 7 bases matching TRBD1. The CDR3 sequence: CASSVPTGPSSYEQYF. The CDR3 DNA follows: TGTGCCAGTAGTGTACCGACAGGGCCGAGCTCCTACGAGCAGTACTTC.